This T cell receptor (beta chain) was sequenced in a study of metastatic and nonmetastatic thyroid tumors. Study as a whole: Repertoires from blood and tumor or nodule tissue of malignant and benign thyroid patients were compared.

CDR3 length: 14 residues. V lost 5 bases and J lost 2, with 12 bases in between. Germline V lookup: CDR1 SGHTA, CDR2 FQGNSA. TCRdb ran MiXCR on the PCR reads. Of 20,000 or so clones in the sample, roughly 16% were seen once. Study results and limitations: Patients with malignant thyroid tumors reportedly had significantly higher TCR beta diversity than those with benign nodules, in blood and tumor.

Concerning this clone: Its antigen remains unknown.

Patients had received no treatment of any kind before thyroid surgery. The sequenced sample consisted of tumor tissue. The chain recombines TRBV7-2 with TRBJ1-2; D perhaps matches TRBD1 (5 bases). The origin of this receptor is a female donor with papillary thyroid cancer or a benign thyroid nodule (not recorded which). Some clones in this sample may be carry-over from other donors' samples. The CDR3 nucleotides are TGTGCCAGCAGCAACCCCGGGGCGAACTATGGCTACACCTTC. Residues: CASSNPGANYGYTF.